This record concerns one T cell receptor (beta chain) sequence. Its antigen is currently not known. The junction departs from the called germline gene at one end, perhaps through a read error. Receptors were amplified or captured by the immunoSEQ multiplex PCR assay. TCRdb provides this immuneACCESS table in a form limited to in-frame rearrangements. Some clones are lacking; in checked studies, under half of them reflect an unresolved V gene, and why the rest are absent is not known. Counted in this sample were more than 90,000 clones; approximately 86% of them appeared once. The leading ten clones occupy roughly 4.6% of the sample. Including the terminal cysteine and phenylalanine, the CDR3 comprises 15 residues. The read is trimmed to its CDR3 DNA, 45 bases read in frame from base 1. The germline V gene (reference sequence) provides CDR1 SGHNT and CDR2 YYREEE. The study evaluated CTLA-4 blockade (ipilimumab) given together with focal radiation therapy in patients who had chemo-refractory metastatic non-small-cell lung cancer.

The data stem from a study of radiotherapy plus CTLA-4 blockade in lung cancer listed by TCRdb under 2018. For the study in its entirety: Among the enrolled patients, 15% to 20% had an objective response, and roughly 30% reached disease control.

General findings and caveats noted by the study authors: The strongest predictors of response were reported to be early dynamic shifts in blood T cell clones along with a rise in serum interferon-beta following radiation. TCR clones derived from tumors expanded in peripheral blood after treatment with radiotherapy and ipilimumab.

The sequencing used peripheral blood, collected from a patient treated with radiotherapy plus ipilimumab. The clonotype comes from a human donor with non-small cell lung cancer that progressed on radiotherapy plus ipilimumab. The V and J genes are TRBV5-4 and TRBJ2-5; TRBD1 matches 9 bases in the middle. CDR3 loop: CASGLGDRAEETQYF. In nucleotide form, the sequence is TGTGCCAGCGGCTTGGGGGACAGGGCGGAAGAGACCCAGTACTTC.